These 32 T cell receptor beta chains came from one sample sequenced in a study of blood T cell repertoires in COVID-19. Data came from immunoSEQ multiplex PCR; TCRdb stores just in-frame clones and leaves some out. In the table there are about 160,000 clones, approximately 79% of which are singletons. Sequencing input: peripheral blood. The receptors were gathered from a woman aged 60 to 75 with COVID-19, enrolled during active disease.

This sequence joins TRBV29-1 and TRBJ1-3, with D perhaps TRBD1 (5 bases). The ends were cut back, 4 bases at V and 1 base at J, with 11 bases in the middle. This CDR3 has 14 amino acids. CDR1 SQVTM and CDR2 ANQGSEA come from the germline V gene. The CDR3 region is CSVGFAGSGNTIYF. Written as DNA, the CDR3 is TGCAGCGTTGGTTTTGCAGGGTCTGGAAACACCATATATTTT.

The V call is TRBV4-2, the J call TRBJ1-5; no definite D call. Germline loops: CDR1 LGHNA, CDR2 YNFKEQ. V lost 2 bases, J lost 2 bases, and 13 bases lay in between. This CDR3 region has 16 residues. This CDR3 reads CASSQIPVGGNQPQHF. For the CDR3, the DNA is TGTGCCAGCAGCCAAATTCCGGTCGGGGGCAATCAGCCCCAGCATTTT.

J is TRBJ2-3 and V is TRBV11-2, with 8 positions matching TRBD2. Trimming at V came to 3 bases and at J to 3 bases, leaving 5 bases not matched to a gene. The germline V gene encodes CDR1 SGHAT and CDR2 FQNNGV. The CDR3 loop spans 15 amino acids. The CDR3 nucleotides read TGTGCCAGCAGCTTCAAAGCGGGAGCGACAGATACGCAGTATTTT. Translating gives CASSFKAGATDTQYF.

The V and J genes are TRBV6-4 and TRBJ2-7, with a weak D call TRBD1 (5 bases). V was cut by 8 bases and J by 5 bases, with 19 bases left in between. Germline lookup yields CDR1 MRHNA and CDR2 SNTAGT. The CDR3 is made up of 14 amino acids. The CDR3 sequence is CASQGHHRTDEQYV. The DNA of the CDR3 is TGTGCCAGCCAGGGCCATCACAGGACGGACGAGCAGTACGTC.

The chain recombines TRBV12-3 or TRBV12-4 with TRBJ1-1, with D tentatively TRBD1 (6 bases). V was cut by 6 bases and J by 3 bases, with 11 bases left in between. The CDR3 is 13 amino acids. The CDR3 DNA reads TGTGCCAGCAGCCCCGGGACACACACTGAAGCTTTCTTT. Amino acids: CASSPGTHTEAFF.

The genes are TRBV28 and TRBJ2-2; D is ambiguous. CDR1 and CDR2 (germline): MDHEN, SYDVKM. The CDR3 is 14 amino acids. V lost 2 bases and J lost 4, with 8 bases in between. The CDR3 nucleotides read TGTGCCAGCAGTTTAGGCCAGTTCACCGGGGAGCTGTTTTTT. Its translation is CASSLGQFTGELFF.

The DNA of the CDR3 is TGTGCCTGGAATTCTAAGGGGGGGAATCAGCCCCAGCATTTT. Encoded protein: CAWNSKGGNQPQHF. This chain links TRBV30 with TRBJ1-5; the D gene is possibly TRBD1 (6 bases). CDR3 length: 14 amino acids. CDR1 and CDR2 (germline): GTSNPN, SVGIG (reference sequence). The V end was cut by 4 bases, the J end by 4 bases, with 14 bases between.

The chain has TRBV5-4 and TRBJ2-1, with 7 bases identical to TRBD2. The CDR3 sequence is 16 residues long. Trimming at V came to 2 bases and at J to 6 bases, leaving 11 bases not matched to a gene. CDR1 and CDR2 (germline): SGHNT, YYREEE (reference sequence). Here the CDR3 DNA reads TGTGCCAGCAGCTTCGGGACCAGGACTAGGGGCAATGAGCAGTTCTTC. Translating gives CASSFGTRTRGNEQFF.

V is TRBV27 and J is TRBJ1-4; D perhaps matches TRBD1 (6 bases). Trimming took 5 bases from V and 5 from J, leaving 15 bases between them. This CDR3 region has 15 residues. Germline CDR1 MNHEY, CDR2 SMNVEV (reference sequence). In DNA, the CDR3 is TGTGCCAGCAGTGTAACAGGGTTCGGAAATGAAAAACTGTTTTTT. Protein: CASSVTGFGNEKLFF.

The CDR3 DNA reads as TGCGCCAGCAGCATACGGACAGGGACCGACATTCAGTACTTC. Translation: CASSIRTGTDIQYF. The J gene is TRBJ2-4, the V gene TRBV5-1, with TRBD1 matching 8 bases. The CDR3 sequence is 14 residues long. The V segment lost 4 bases and the J segment 8 bases; nucleotides outside the gene matches: 8. Germline V gene sequence: CDR1 SGHRS, CDR2 YFSETQ.

In this sample, this clone turned up a few times. The chain has TRBV2 and TRBJ2-1; TRBD1 aligns across 7 bases. Trimming cost V 6 bases and J 8 bases; bases outside gene matches: 4. The CDR3 has 12 amino acids. Germline V CDR1 and CDR2: SNHLY, FYNNEI. The CDR3 coding sequence is TGTGCCAGCAGGACAGGGTATGATGAGCAGTTCTTC. Amino acids: CASRTGYDEQFF. Using reference TRBV2 and TRBJ2-1 for the parts outside the CDR3, the full variable domain is EPEVTQTPSHQVTQMGQEVILRCVPISNHLYFYWYRQILGQKVEFLVSFYNNEISEKSEIFDDQFSVERPDGSNFTLKIRSTKLEDSAMYFCASRTGYDEQFFGPGTRLTVL.

The genes are TRBV14 and TRBJ1-3; unclear D gene. The V end was cut by 0 bases, the J end by 0 bases, with 6 bases between. Germline-derived CDR1 and CDR2 are SGHDN and FVKESK. This CDR3 spans 15 amino acids. In DNA form, the CDR3 reads TGTGCCAGCAGCCAAGAGCGCACCTCTGGAAACACCATATATTTT. Translating gives CASSQERTSGNTIYF.

The V call is TRBV6-1, the J call TRBJ1-1, with TRBD1 matching over 7 bases. CDR3 length equals 16 residues. V trimming: 3 bases; J trimming: 6 bases; junction bases outside the gene matches: 13. Germline CDR1 MNHNS, CDR2 SASEGT. CDR3 sequence reads: CASSDIRTGMQAEAFF. For the CDR3, the DNA is TGTGCCAGCAGTGATATCCGGACAGGAATGCAGGCTGAAGCTTTCTTT.

The CDR3 sequence: CASSLGTGTEAFF. The CDR3 nucleotides are TGTGCCAGCAGCTTAGGGACGGGGACTGAAGCTTTCTTT. The gene calls are TRBV7-2 and TRBJ1-1; D not resolved. V was pared by 1 base and J by 5 bases, with 8 bases between. CDR1 is SGHTA, CDR2 FQGNSA, per germline. The CDR3 is made up of 13 amino acids.

The chain combines TRBV3-1 (or the pseudogene TRBV3-2) with TRBJ1-2, with D unresolved. CDR1 and CDR2 from the germline V gene are LGHDT and YNNKEL (reference sequence). V lost 1 base and J 8 bases, leaving 8 bases between the germline ends. CDR3 length: 12 residues. The CDR3, as DNA: TGTGCCAGCAGCCAAGGGATAGCCGGCTACACCTTC. Its protein product is CASSQGIAGYTF.

The rearrangement links TRBV14 to TRBJ2-5; 9 positions match TRBD1. The CDR3 length is 15 residues. From germline, CDR1 is SGHDN and CDR2 FVKESK. After removal of 2 bases from V and 4 bases from J, the junction contained 5 bases not matched to a gene. The CDR3 here is CASSQIGQGRETQYF. The DNA for the CDR3 is TGTGCCAGCAGCCAAATAGGACAGGGGCGAGAGACCCAGTACTTC.

The chain carries TRBV7-2 and TRBJ2-2, with 7 bases that match TRBD2. The CDR3 contains 16 residues. V lost 4 bases, J lost 5 bases, and 10 bases stayed unmatched. Germline CDR1 SGHTA, CDR2 FQGNSA. CDR3 in amino acids: CASSSRGRARTGELFF. DNA of the CDR3: TGTGCCAGCAGCTCCCGGGGGAGGGCCCGAACCGGGGAGCTGTTTTTT.

The chain is built from TRBV3-1 (or the pseudogene TRBV3-2) and TRBJ2-1, with 7 bases identical to TRBD2. Germline CDR1 LGHDT, CDR2 YNNKEL (reference sequence). The CDR3 is 18 residues long. V shed 4 bases and J 8 bases; nucleotides not matched to a gene: 20. The CDR3 coding sequence is TGTGCCAGCAGCCCCCCAAGTGGCCTGGCGGGAGCTATCTATGAGCAGTTCTTC. It specifies CASSPPSGLAGAIYEQFF.

The chain has TRBV6-5 and TRBJ1-3; tentative D call: TRBD1 (6 bases). V gave up 8 bases and J gave up 2 bases, with 13 bases separating them. CDR1 and CDR2 (germline): MNHEY, SVGAGI. This CDR3 region has 14 residues. This chain's CDR3 is CASGTGSPGNTIYF. CDR3 bases: TGTGCCAGCGGAACAGGGTCCCCTGGAAACACCATATATTTT.

This clone appeared a few times. The chain is built from TRBV5-1 and TRBJ2-2; D unclear. This CDR3 is 15 amino acids long. Germline CDR1 is SGHRS and CDR2 is YFSETQ. V was pared by 2 bases and J by 0 bases, with 8 bases between. The CDR3 loop is CASSLVNTNTGELFF. CDR3 coding DNA: TGCGCCAGCAGCTTAGTTAACACGAACACCGGGGAGCTGTTTTTT.

The rearrangement joins TRBV5-8 to TRBJ2-7; the match to TRBD1 covers 9 bases. The CDR3 length is 14 residues. Germline values: CDR1 SGHTS, CDR2 YDEGEE. Trimming at V came to 4 bases and at J to 6 bases, leaving 8 bases not matched to a gene. This CDR3 reads CASSGGQGWFEQYF. CDR3 DNA sequence: TGTGCCAGCAGCGGGGGACAGGGTTGGTTCGAGCAGTACTTC.

The V call is TRBV7-3, the J call TRBJ2-3; D call uncertain. Trimming took 2 bases from V and 5 from J, leaving 11 bases between them. Germline V gene sequence: CDR1 SGHTA, CDR2 FQGTGA. This CDR3 has 14 residues. The CDR3 nucleotides are TGTGCCAGCAGCTTAGTTAGTAGAGGAGATACGCAGTATTTT. Its protein is CASSLVSRGDTQYF.

This chain connects TRBV25-1 to TRBJ1-1; the D is unclear. The V gene lost 2 bases and the J gene lost 0 bases, with 7 bases spanning the gap. CDR1 and CDR2 (germline): MGHDK, SYGVNS. This CDR3 comprises 14 residues. CDR3 residues: CASSETQMNTEAFF. Here the CDR3 DNA reads TGTGCCAGCAGTGAAACGCAGATGAACACTGAAGCTTTCTTT. Full variable domain (outside the CDR3, taken from reference TRBV25-1 and TRBJ1-1): EADIYQTPRYLVIGTGKKITLECSQTMGHDKMYWYQQDPGMELHLIHYSYGVNSTEKGDLSSESTVSRIRTEHFPLTLESARPSHTSQYLCASSETQMNTEAFFGQGTRLTVV.

J is TRBJ1-2 and V is TRBV5-6, with 9 bases identical to TRBD1. From germline, CDR1 is SGHDT and CDR2 YYEEEE. V lost 4 bases, J lost 7 bases, and 11 bases stayed unmatched. The CDR3 is 15 residues long. CDR3: CASSQLGQGLGGYTF. DNA for the CDR3: TGTGCCAGCAGCCAGCTTGGACAGGGGTTGGGTGGCTACACCTTC.

V is TRBV7-9 and J is TRBJ2-1; 9 bases match TRBD1. The CDR3 has 16 residues. V lost 1 base to trimming and J lost 7 bases; unmatched junction nucleotides: 8. Per germline, CDR1 SEHNR and CDR2 FQNEAQ (reference sequence). The CDR3 is CASSLGVDRGRNEQFF. DNA of the CDR3: TGTGCCAGCAGCTTAGGAGTGGACAGGGGAAGAAATGAGCAGTTCTTC. Full variable domain (missing parts from reference TRBV7-9 and TRBJ2-1): DTGVSQNPRHKITKRGQNVTFRCDPISEHNRLYWYRQTLGQGPEFLTYFQNEAQLEKSRLLSDRFSAERPKGSFSTLEIQRTEQGDSAMYLCASSLGVDRGRNEQFFGPGTRLTVL.

The chain recombines TRBV6-2 or TRBV6-3 with TRBJ2-5, with 7 positions matching TRBD1. V dropped 6 bases and J dropped 5; count of bases not matched to a gene: 6. The length of the CDR3 is 13 residues. Germline CDR1 MNHEY, CDR2 SVGEGT. The CDR3: CASSETGPETQYF. The DNA for the CDR3 is TGTGCCAGCAGCGAGACAGGGCCGGAGACCCAGTACTTC.

The V gene is TRBV25-1, the J gene TRBJ2-7, with a possible D match to TRBD2 (6 bases). V shed 7 bases and J shed 4 bases, with 14 bases lying between them. Germline CDR1 MGHDK, CDR2 SYGVNS. This CDR3 region has 13 residues. The CDR3 region is CASKKDGSYEQYF. CDR3 sequence (DNA): TGTGCCAGCAAGAAGGACGGGAGTTACGAGCAGTACTTC.

This clone was counted many times. The V gene is TRBV15, the J gene TRBJ2-2; weak D call: TRBD2 (7 bases). Germline V lookup: CDR1 LNHNV, CDR2 YYDKDF (reference sequence). With 8 bases removed from V and 1 base from J, the gap between germline ends came to 14 bases. CDR3 length: 15 residues. CDR3 DNA: TGTGCCACCGAAGGCGGGGGCCTGAACACCGGGGAGCTGTTTTTT. Translation gives CATEGGGLNTGELFF.

This clone showed up just once. The V gene is TRBV7-9, the J gene TRBJ1-2, with D maybe TRBD1 (5 bases). CDR3 length: 15 amino acids. Trimming shortened V by 5 bases and J by 4 bases, and 17 bases separated the two germline ends. Germline values: CDR1 SEHNR, CDR2 FQNEAQ (reference sequence). DNA of the CDR3: TGTGCCAGCAGCCCCTCTCTGACAGAAACCTATGGCTACACCTTC. As protein: CASSPSLTETYGYTF.

There are a few counts of this clone. The J gene is TRBJ2-2, the V gene TRBV4-2; D remains ambiguous. Trimming left V 0 bases short and J 0 bases short, with 8 bases between. The CDR3 contains 16 residues. Germline V gene sequence: CDR1 LGHNA, CDR2 YNFKEQ. The CDR3 bases are TGTGCCAGCAGCCAAGAAAGAGGAGCGAACACCGGGGAGCTGTTTTTT. Translated, it gives CASSQERGANTGELFF.

This clone was counted once. The V gene is TRBV18, the J gene TRBJ1-1; D may be TRBD1 (6 bases). Germline V lookup: CDR1 KGHSH, CDR2 LQKENI. The ends were cut back, 6 bases at V and 11 bases at J, with 16 bases in the middle. The CDR3 consists of 12 residues. The CDR3 coding sequence is TGTGCCAGCTCTCAACCCGCAGGGGTGGCTTTCTTT. It is translated as CASSQPAGVAFF.

This chain joins TRBV6-6 and TRBJ2-2, with 9 bases lining up with TRBD2. There are 18 residues in the CDR3. With 5 bases clipped from V and 3 bases from J, the junction kept 13 bases outside the gene matches. Germline CDR1 is MNHNY and CDR2 is SVGAGI (reference sequence). The CDR3 is CASSPSQASGRYTGELFF. The CDR3 region has the DNA TGTGCCAGCAGTCCCTCCCAGGCGAGCGGGAGGTACACCGGGGAGCTGTTTTTT.